This entry describes one T cell receptor beta chain. The antigen is undetermined. These data originate in a study of blood T cells in healthy people across ages. Study-wide results and caveats: Calculation of diversity from one million T cells yielded estimates considered to be underestimates. There was a strong correlation between TCR beta diversity and naive T cell percentage.

The use of a sample-barcoded 5' primer and a J-beta primer mix characterized a second PCR of roughly 7 to 11 cycles. MiXCR, run by TCRdb on the 5' RACE reads, gives a single entry per CDR3 protein. The sample holds about 800,000 distinct CDR3 sequences, roughly 64% seen once. The CDR3 consists of 15 residues. The germline V gene encodes CDR1 LGHDT and CDR2 YNNKEL (reference sequence). V lost 2 bases to trimming and J lost 0 bases, with 9 bases between them. The receptor was derived from a man aged 25 to 40 in good health. V is TRBV3-1 and J is TRBJ2-3; D remains ambiguous. Sequenced: blood. CDR3 sequence: CASSQTMMSTDTQYF. CDR3 sequence (DNA): TGTGCCAGCAGCCAAACCATGATGAGCACAGATACGCAGTATTTT.